The clone carrying this T cell receptor (beta chain) was detected a few times. TCR beta CDR3 region amplification was performed from RNA transcripts. The HTBI primer set drove a first-round RT-PCR of the TCR CDR3. TCRdb ran MiXCR on the multiplex PCR reads and lists one entry per CDR3 protein. There are 500,000 to 650,000 distinct CDR3 sequences in the sample; 13% to 15% occur only once, and around 13% lies in the top ten. This sample was included in a study of T cells in Graves' hyperthyroidism and ophthalmopathy. The TCR comes from a woman in her thirties or forties with Graves' hyperthyroidism. Sequencing was performed on blood.

The CDR3 region has the DNA TGCGCCAGCAGCTTGGAGTTCGGGGGCCCCTCGGGCACCGGGGAGCTGTTTTTT. Translating it yields CASSLEFGGPSGTGELFF. The chain links TRBV5-1 to TRBJ2-2, with D perhaps being TRBD1 or TRBD2 (6 bases each). Germline CDR1 is SGHRS and CDR2 is YFSETQ. Trimming pared 0 bases from V and 4 bases from J, leaving 19 bases between. CDR3 length equals 18 residues.